What follows is one TCR beta chain and its context. What it recognizes is unknown. Sequencing used immunoSEQ multiplex PCR; TCRdb keeps in-frame clones, though not all of them. The data hold approximately 230,000 clones, with roughly 87% observed a single time. Looked up from germline, CDR1 is SGHRS and CDR2 is YFSETQ. Trimming took 2 bases from V and 6 from J; bases not matched to a gene: 13. This CDR3 has 16 amino acids. This specimen belongs to a study of cytomegalovirus exposure and HLA in healthy donors. Study at large: The roughly 700 first-cohort repertoires shared a platform with the roughly 120 validation repertoires, as reported in a later analysis. Study-wide findings and caveats: For most TCR sequences rarity was the rule, although some public TCRs occurred in many donors. In vitro testing confirmed a few CMV-associated chains as specific for CMV antigens. The study designated roughly 160 TCR beta chains cytomegalovirus-associated.

The origin of this receptor is a young man in good health and CMV-seropositive. The sample was PBMCs. The chain is built from TRBV5-1 and TRBJ1-1; the match to TRBD1 covers 7 bases. The chain's CDR3 is CASSLTGTERGAEAFF. The DNA of the CDR3 is TGCGCCAGCAGCTTAACCGGGACAGAGAGGGGGGCTGAAGCTTTCTTT.